This T cell receptor beta chain appears in the sequencing data of a study of blood T cell repertoires in COVID-19. Study summary: The United States, Italy and Spain provided the acute and convalescent COVID-19 samples. Sources were T cells, B-cell-depleted T cells, or PBMCs; the material itself was cDNA or gDNA.

As processed by the authors: How many nucleated cells were present was estimated from reference gene primer amplification. Sequencing was performed with immunoSEQ multiplex PCR; in TCRdb, only in-frame clones are kept and a portion is missing. V and J calls and clone size are copied from that table; D and trimming were computed from the DNA. The sample consists of some 150,000 clones, roughly 84% of them appearing once. The CDR3 runs 13 residues. Germline V gene data show CDR1 as PRHDT and CDR2 as FYEKMQ (reference sequence). V was pared by 1 base and J by 7 bases, with 11 bases between. What was sequenced was peripheral blood. This receptor was taken from a woman aged 55-69 years with acute or convalescent COVID-19. V usage is TRBV13 and J usage is TRBJ2-7; D is uncertain. CDR3 amino acids: CASSLAMTREQYF. The CDR3 nucleotides are TGTGCCAGCAGCTTAGCCATGACTCGAGAGCAGTACTTC.